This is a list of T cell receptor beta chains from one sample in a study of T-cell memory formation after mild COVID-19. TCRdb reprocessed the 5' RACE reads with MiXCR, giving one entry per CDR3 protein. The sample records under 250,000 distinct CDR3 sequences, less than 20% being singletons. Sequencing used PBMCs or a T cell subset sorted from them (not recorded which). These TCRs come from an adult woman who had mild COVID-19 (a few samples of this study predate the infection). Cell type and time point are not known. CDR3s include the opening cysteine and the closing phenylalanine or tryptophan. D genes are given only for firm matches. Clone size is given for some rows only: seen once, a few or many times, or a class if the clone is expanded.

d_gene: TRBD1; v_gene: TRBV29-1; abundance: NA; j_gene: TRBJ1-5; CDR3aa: CSVGAGGGNQPQHF; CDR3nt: TGCAGCGTTGGGGCAGGGGGAGGCAATCAGCCCCAGCATTTT
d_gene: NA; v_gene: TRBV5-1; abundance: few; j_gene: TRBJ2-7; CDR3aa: CAQSGDTYEQYF; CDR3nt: TGCGCCCAATCTGGGGACACCTACGAGCAGTACTTC
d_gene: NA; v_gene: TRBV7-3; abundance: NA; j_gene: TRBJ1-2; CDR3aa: CASSLTGFDGYTF; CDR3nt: TGTGCCAGCAGCCTCACAGGGTTCGATGGCTACACCTTC
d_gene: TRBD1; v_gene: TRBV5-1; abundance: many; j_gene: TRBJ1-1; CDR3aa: CASSLNRGNTEAFF; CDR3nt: TGCGCCAGCAGCTTAAACAGGGGAAACACTGAAGCTTTCTTT
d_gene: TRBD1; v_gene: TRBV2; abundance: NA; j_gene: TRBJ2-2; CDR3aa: CASSLDRERVGELFF; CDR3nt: TGTGCCAGCAGTCTAGACAGGGAACGGGTCGGGGAGCTGTTTTTT
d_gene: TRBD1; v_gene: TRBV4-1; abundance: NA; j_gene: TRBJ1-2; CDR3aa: CASSQGTGANYGYTF; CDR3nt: TGCGCCAGCAGCCAAGGGACAGGGGCTAACTATGGCTACACCTTC
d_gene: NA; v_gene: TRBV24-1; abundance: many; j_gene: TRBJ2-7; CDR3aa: CATGSSYEQYF; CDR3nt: TGTGCCACCGGCAGCTCCTACGAGCAGTACTTC
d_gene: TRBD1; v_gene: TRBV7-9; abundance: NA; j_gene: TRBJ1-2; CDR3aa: CASSLGAGGAFNGYTF; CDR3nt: TGTGCCAGCAGCTTAGGGGCAGGGGGCGCCTTTAATGGCTACACCTTC
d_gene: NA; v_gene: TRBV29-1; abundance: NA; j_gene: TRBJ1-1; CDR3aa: CSGGGRGTEAFF; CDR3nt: TGCAGCGGTGGAGGGAGGGGGACTGAAGCTTTCTTT
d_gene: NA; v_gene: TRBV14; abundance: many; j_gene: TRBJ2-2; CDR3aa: CASSQGPGELFF; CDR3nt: TGTGCCAGCAGCCAAGGTCCCGGGGAGCTGTTTTTT
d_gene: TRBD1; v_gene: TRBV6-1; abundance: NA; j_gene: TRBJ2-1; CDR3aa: CASRVYRGFRQFF; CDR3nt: TGTGCCAGCAGGGTCTACAGGGGGTTTAGGCAGTTCTTC
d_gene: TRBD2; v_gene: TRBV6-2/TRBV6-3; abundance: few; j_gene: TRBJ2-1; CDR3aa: CASSRAGEKGNEQFF; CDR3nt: TGTGCCAGCAGTCGAGCGGGAGAGAAGGGCAATGAGCAGTTCTTC
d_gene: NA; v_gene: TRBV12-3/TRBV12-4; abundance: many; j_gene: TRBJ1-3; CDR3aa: CASSFTGNSGNTIYF; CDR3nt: TGTGCCAGCAGTTTTACAGGAAACTCTGGAAACACCATATATTTT
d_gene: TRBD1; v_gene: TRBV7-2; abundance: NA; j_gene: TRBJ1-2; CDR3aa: CASSLVPGQGSAEGGYTF; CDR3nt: TGTGCCAGCAGCTTAGTACCGGGACAGGGTTCAGCCGAGGGTGGCTACACCTTC
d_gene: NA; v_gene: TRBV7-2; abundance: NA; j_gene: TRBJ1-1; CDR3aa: CASSFSPRQNTEAFF; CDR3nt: TGTGCCAGCAGCTTTTCCCCCCGACAGAACACTGAAGCTTTCTTT
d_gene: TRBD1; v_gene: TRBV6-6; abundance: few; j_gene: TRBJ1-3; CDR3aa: CASSSGTGPGNTIYF; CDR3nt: TGTGCCAGCAGTTCTGGGACAGGACCTGGAAACACCATATATTTT
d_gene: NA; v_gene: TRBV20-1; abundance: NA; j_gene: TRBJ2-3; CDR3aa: CSARDHSPSQYF; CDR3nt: TGCAGTGCTAGAGATCACAGCCCATCGCAGTATTTT
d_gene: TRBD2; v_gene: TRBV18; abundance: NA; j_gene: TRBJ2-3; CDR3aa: CASSPIASGDTDTQYF; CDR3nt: TGTGCCAGCTCACCAATTGCTAGCGGGGACACAGATACGCAGTATTTT
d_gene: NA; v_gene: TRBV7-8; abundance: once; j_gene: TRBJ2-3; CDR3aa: CASSLAGPIRQRLTDTQYF; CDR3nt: TGTGCCAGCAGCTTAGCTGGGCCTATCCGGCAGAGACTCACAGATACGCAGTATTTT
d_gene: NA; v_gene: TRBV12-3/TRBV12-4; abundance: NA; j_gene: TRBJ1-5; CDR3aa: CASSPQGLGNQPQHF; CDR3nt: TGTGCCAGCAGTCCCCAGGGGCTAGGAAATCAGCCCCAGCATTTT
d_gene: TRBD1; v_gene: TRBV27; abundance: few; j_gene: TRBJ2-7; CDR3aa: CASSPDRGPTDSYEQYF; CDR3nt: TGTGCCAGCAGTCCCGACAGGGGCCCAACGGACTCCTACGAGCAGTACTTC
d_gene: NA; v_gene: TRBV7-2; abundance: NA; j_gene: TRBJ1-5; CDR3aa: CASSENGGSQHF; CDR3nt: TGTGCCAGCAGCGAAAATGGGGGGTCCCAGCATTTT
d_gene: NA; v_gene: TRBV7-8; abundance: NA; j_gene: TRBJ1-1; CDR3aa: CASKSFGGPEAFF; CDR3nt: TGTGCCAGCAAGTCCTTTGGGGGACCTGAAGCTTTCTTT
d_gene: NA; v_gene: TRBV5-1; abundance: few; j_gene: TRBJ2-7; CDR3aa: CASSWLANSYEQYF; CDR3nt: TGCGCCAGCAGCTGGCTAGCGAACTCCTACGAGCAGTACTTC
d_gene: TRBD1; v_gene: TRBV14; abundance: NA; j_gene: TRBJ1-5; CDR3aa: CASSHMTGTGGHF; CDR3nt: TGTGCCAGCAGCCACATGACCGGGACAGGGGGGCATTTT
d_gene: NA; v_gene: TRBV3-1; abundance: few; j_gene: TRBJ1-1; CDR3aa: CASSHGGRMNTEAFF; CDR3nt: TGTGCCAGCAGCCATGGGGGCCGGATGAACACTGAAGCTTTCTTT
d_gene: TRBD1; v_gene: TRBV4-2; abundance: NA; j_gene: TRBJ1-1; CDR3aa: CASSQPAPGQGNTEAFF; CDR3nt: TGTGCCAGCAGCCAGCCCGCACCGGGACAGGGGAACACTGAAGCTTTCTTT
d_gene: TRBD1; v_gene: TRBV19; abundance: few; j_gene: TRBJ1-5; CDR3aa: CASSTGTGFGPQHF; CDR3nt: TGTGCCAGTAGTACCGGGACAGGGTTCGGGCCCCAGCATTTT
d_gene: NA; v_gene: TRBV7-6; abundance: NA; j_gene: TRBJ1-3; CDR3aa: CASREPSGNTIYF; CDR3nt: TGTGCCAGCAGAGAACCCTCTGGAAACACCATATATTTT
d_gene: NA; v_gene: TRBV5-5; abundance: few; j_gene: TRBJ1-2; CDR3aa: CASSLIGAYGYTF; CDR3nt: TGTGCCAGCAGCTTGATCGGGGCTTATGGCTACACCTTC